These 8 T cell receptor beta chains originate from one sample sequenced in a study of early T cells in non-severe SARS-CoV-2 infection. TCRdb re-called the 5' RACE reads through MiXCR, storing one row per CDR3 protein. The sample comprises around 23,000 distinct CDR3 sequences, roughly 5.3% of which are singletons, and approximately 11% rests with the top ten. Material for sequencing was whole blood. These receptors were collected from an adult who was a healthcare worker with PCR-confirmed SARS-CoV-2 infection or an uninfected control (not recorded which).

This clonotype was counted at least ten times. The chain combines TRBV20-1 with TRBJ2-1; D perhaps matches TRBD2 (5 bases). The ends were cut back, 3 bases at V and 4 bases at J, with 13 bases in the middle. This CDR3 has 14 amino acids. The germline V gene has CDR1 DFQATT and CDR2 SNEGSKA (reference sequence). The DNA for the CDR3 is TGCAGTGCTAGTCCCCCAGGACTGTACAATGAGCAGTTCTTC. Encoded protein: CSASPPGLYNEQFF.

Concerning this clonotype: One end of the junction fails to match germline, which may point to a read error. The chain uses TRBV7-6 and TRBJ2-1; D is ambiguous. This CDR3 has 16 residues. CDR1 SGHVS and CDR2 FNYEAQ come from the germline V gene. CDR3 in amino acids: CTSSLAPEPSYNEQFF. As DNA, the CDR3 is TGTACCAGCAGCTTAGCACCGGAACCCTCCTACAATGAGCAGTTCTTC.

The chain combines TRBV6-6 with TRBJ2-7; D assignment may be TRBD1 or TRBD2 (6 bases each). The CDR3 is 15 residues long. Germline values: CDR1 MNHNY, CDR2 SVGAGI (reference sequence). The CDR3, as DNA: TGTGCCAGCAGTTCGGGCGTGGGGGGCGCACCCACGGAGCAGGTC. It yields the protein CASSSGVGGAPTEQV.

This clonotype was detected ten times or more. Here the CDR3 DNA reads TGTGCCAGCCGAGACGTAGGGGCTATCTATGGCTACACCTTC. Translating gives CASRDVGAIYGYTF. The rearrangement joins TRBV25-1 to TRBJ1-2; a possible D gene is TRBD1 (5 bases). Germline values: CDR1 MGHDK, CDR2 SYGVNS. The CDR3 sequence is 14 residues long. V lost 8 bases, J lost 4 bases, and 17 bases lay in between.

This clonotype was observed at least ten times. The CDR3 nucleotides are TGTGCCAGCAGTTCAAGCGGGAGCGGCGTGGAGACCCAGTACTTC. It encodes CASSSSGSGVETQYF. V and J are TRBV12-3 or TRBV12-4 and TRBJ2-5; 8 nucleotides align to TRBD2. The CDR3 runs 15 residues. The junction had 9 bases not matched to a gene; V was cut back by 4 bases and J by 5 bases.

This clonotype was observed a handful of times. V and J are TRBV4-2 and TRBJ2-2, with 8 bases that match TRBD2. Germline V gives CDR1 LGHNA, CDR2 YNFKEQ. This CDR3 contains 16 residues. V trimming: 8 bases; J trimming: 6 bases; junction bases outside the gene matches: 14. The CDR3 loop reads CASLDLGAGDAGELFF. As DNA, the CDR3 is TGTGCCAGCCTAGATCTTGGAGCGGGAGATGCCGGGGAGCTGTTTTTT.

This clonotype was detected ten times or more. The chain couples TRBV5-5 to TRBJ1-2; 7 bases fit TRBD1. The germline V gene has CDR1 SGHKS and CDR2 YYEKEE (reference sequence). With V trimmed by 3 bases and J by 4 bases, 3 bases remained unmatched. CDR3 length: 13 amino acids. CDR3 bases: TGTGCCAGCAGCTCGGACAGGCCCTATGGCTACACCTTC. It translates to CASSSDRPYGYTF.

This clonotype has a count of ten or more. The chain has TRBV2 and TRBJ1-4; 7 positions agree with TRBD1. V shed 6 bases and J 5 bases; nucleotides not matched to a gene: 9. Germline V gene sequence: CDR1 SNHLY, CDR2 FYNNEI. The CDR3 consists of 15 residues. The CDR3 sequence: CASRISTGKNEKLFF. CDR3 nucleotide sequence: TGTGCCAGCAGGATATCGACAGGGAAAAATGAAAAACTGTTTTTT.